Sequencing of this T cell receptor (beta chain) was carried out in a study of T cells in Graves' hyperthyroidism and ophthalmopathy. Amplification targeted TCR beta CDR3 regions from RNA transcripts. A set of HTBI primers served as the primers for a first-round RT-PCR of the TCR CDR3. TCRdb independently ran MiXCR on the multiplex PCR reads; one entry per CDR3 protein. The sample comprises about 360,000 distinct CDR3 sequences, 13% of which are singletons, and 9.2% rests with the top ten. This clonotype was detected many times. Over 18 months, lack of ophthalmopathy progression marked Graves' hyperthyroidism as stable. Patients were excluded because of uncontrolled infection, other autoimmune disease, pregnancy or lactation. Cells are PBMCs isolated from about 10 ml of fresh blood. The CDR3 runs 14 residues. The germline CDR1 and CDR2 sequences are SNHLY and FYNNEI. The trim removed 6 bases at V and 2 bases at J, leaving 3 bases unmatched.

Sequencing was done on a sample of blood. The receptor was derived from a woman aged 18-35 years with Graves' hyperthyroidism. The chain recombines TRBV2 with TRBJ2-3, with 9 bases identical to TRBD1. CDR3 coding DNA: TGTGCCAGCAGAAGGACAGGGGCCACAGATACGCAGTATTTT. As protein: CASRRTGATDTQYF.